These T cell receptor beta chains were read from a single sample in a study of T cells expressing NK-cell markers. TCRdb re-analyzed the 5' RACE reads; it lists each CDR3 protein once, without DNA. The table lists approximately 440,000 distinct CDR3 sequences. Sequencing was carried out using blood T cells: a sorted CD56 or NKG2C T cell subset, CD4+ or CD8+ T cells, or bulk PBMC T cells (not recorded which). These receptors originate from a woman aged 45-59 years in good health. Each CDR3 is given with its conserved first and last residue. Fields, in order: J gene, V gene, CDR3 protein.

TRBJ2-2,TRBV7-9,CASRLAGGGRTGELFF
TRBJ2-3,TRBV20-1,CSARDQWAADTQYF
TRBJ1-6,TRBV7-2,CASSLDRTANSPLHF
TRBJ2-7,TRBV6-5,CASSYSGAASGRSAQYF
TRBJ1-2,TRBV12-3/TRBV12-4,CASSLSELVGGYTF
TRBJ1-4,TRBV5-1,CASSLSGTGSEKLFF
TRBJ1-1,TRBV6-1,CASLVEVGPRTEAFF
TRBJ2-3,TRBV2,CASSADLPDTQYF
TRBJ2-4,TRBV4-1,CASSPDRAGDIQYF
TRBJ1-3,TRBV7-9,CASIGRRNTIYF
TRBJ2-3,TRBV29-1,CSGTEPPDTQYF
TRBJ2-3,TRBV5-5,CASSPAWGRLYTQYF
TRBJ1-1,TRBV5-1,CASSFLSGGGTEAFF
TRBJ1-6,TRBV12-3/TRBV12-4,CASSETGGGGSPLHF
TRBJ1-2,TRBV5-1,CASSFYRERNYGYTF
TRBJ2-5,TRBV25-1,CASSALAGVGETQYF
TRBJ2-3,TRBV9,CASSNGANPTDTQYF
TRBJ2-2,TRBV3-1,CASSRTPPGHGVPGELFF
TRBJ2-4,TRBV30,CATGRGGIIQYF
TRBJ2-3,TRBV12-3/TRBV12-4,CASSLESQSDTQYF
TRBJ1-1,TRBV20-1,CSAIGSYTEAFF
TRBJ1-1,TRBV29-1,CSVSLRAAFEAFF
TRBJ2-2,TRBV20-1,CSALVAGRGTGELFF
TRBJ2-1,TRBV4-1,CASSQETGNYNEQFF
TRBJ1-2,TRBV12-3/TRBV12-4,CASSTGTGGGYTF
TRBJ2-7,TRBV18,CASSPIFRSYEQYF
TRBJ1-1,TRBV28,CASSSLGPASTEAFF